Listed here are 21 T cell receptor beta chains from one sample, sequenced in a study of neurological immune-mediated disorders. TCRdb redid the calling of the 5' RACE reads with MiXCR, one entry per CDR3 protein. Altogether roughly 32,000 distinct CDR3 sequences are present, 3% to 4% being singletons, with the ten largest covering less than 2.5%. Sequencing used PBMCs. The origin of the receptors is a man under 40 with multiple sclerosis.

This clonotype was observed many times. The chain combines TRBV20-1 with TRBJ2-5, with 13 nucleotides matching TRBD2. V gave up 2 bases and J gave up 5 bases; unmatched junction bases: 8. Per the germline V gene, CDR1 is DFQATT and CDR2 is SNEGSKA (reference sequence). The CDR3 runs to 16 residues. The CDR3: CSARLPGTSGVETQYF. In DNA form, the CDR3 reads TGCAGTGCTAGACTCCCCGGGACTAGCGGGGTCGAGACCCAGTACTTC.

This clonotype has at least ten counts. V is TRBV7-9 and J is TRBJ2-7; TRBD1 is a possible D gene (5 bases). Per the germline V gene, CDR1 is SEHNR and CDR2 is FQNEAQ (reference sequence). The CDR3 spans 13 residues. Trimming pared 5 bases from V and 2 bases from J, leaving 10 bases between. CDR3 loop: CASSPKGTYEQYF. In nucleotides, the CDR3 is TGTGCCAGCAGCCCCAAGGGGACCTACGAGCAGTACTTC.

This clonotype was seen ten or more times. This rearrangement joins TRBV5-6 to TRBJ2-5, with a possible D match to TRBD1 (6 bases). This CDR3 has 16 residues. V was shortened by 2 bases and J by 2 bases, with 16 bases between the two germline ends. Germline CDR1 SGHDT, CDR2 YYEEEE. The DNA of the CDR3 is TGTGCCAGCAGCTTTACCAAACAGGGCGCTCAAGAGACCCAGTACTTC. Protein product: CASSFTKQGAQETQYF.

This clonotype was counted ten times or more. The chain links TRBV6-2 or TRBV6-3 to TRBJ2-7; D is ambiguous. Germline-derived CDR1 and CDR2 are MNHEY and SVGEGT. The CDR3 length is 11 residues. V was shortened by 3 bases and J by 5 bases, with 5 bases between the two germline ends. This CDR3 reads CASSYIHEQYF. The CDR3 nucleotides read TGTGCCAGCAGTTATATCCACGAGCAGTACTTC.

The chain employs TRBV6-2 or TRBV6-3 and TRBJ1-1, with TRBD1 as a possible D gene (6 bases). V lost 4 bases, J lost 0 bases, and 12 bases lay in between. The CDR3 runs 15 residues. Germline CDR1 is MNHEY and CDR2 is SVGEGT. CDR3 sequence (DNA): TGTGCCAGCAGTTCCTTGAAGGGGGTGAACACTGAAGCTTTCTTT. This encodes CASSSLKGVNTEAFF.

The V and J genes are TRBV12-3 or TRBV12-4 and TRBJ1-6; 10 bases line up with TRBD1. After removal of 5 bases from V and 3 bases from J, the junction contained 4 bases not matched to a gene. The CDR3 length is 16 residues. CDR3 DNA sequence: TGTGCCAGCAGTCCTGACAGGGGGCTCTATAATTCACCCCTCCACTTT. Translating it yields CASSPDRGLYNSPLHF.

By sample fraction, this clonotype is medium-sized. V and J are TRBV20-1 and TRBJ1-5, with D perhaps TRBD1 (5 bases). Germline-derived CDR1 and CDR2 are DFQATT and SNEGSKA (reference sequence). The V end lost 2 bases, the J end lost 5 bases, and 19 bases lay between the germline ends. The CDR3 spans 16 residues. The CDR3 is CSARRGDQGGDQPQHF. CDR3 in DNA: TGCAGTGCTAGAAGGGGAGACCAGGGTGGCGATCAGCCCCAGCATTTT.

The chain couples TRBV5-1 to TRBJ2-5, with 7 nucleotides matching TRBD1. There are 15 residues in the CDR3. The ends lost 4 bases at V and 5 bases at J; junction bases unmatched: 11. The germline V gene has CDR1 SGHRS and CDR2 YFSETQ. In DNA form, the CDR3 reads TGCGCCAGCAGCCTGGGACAGTCTAAATGGGAGACCCAGTACTTC. Its protein is CASSLGQSKWETQYF.

Ten or more counts support this clonotype. The chain has TRBV24-1 and TRBJ2-1; the match to TRBD2 covers 7 bases. This CDR3 comprises 15 residues. Trimming removed 5 bases from V and 8 bases from J; junction bases left unmatched: 11. Germline CDR1 KGHDR, CDR2 SFDVKD. In DNA form, the CDR3 reads TGTGCCACCAGTGTAAGCCGGGGGGTGGTCGATGAGCAGTTCTTC. This sequence encodes CATSVSRGVVDEQFF.

The V call is TRBV18, the J call TRBJ2-5; TRBD1 matches at 12 bases. V shed 5 bases, J shed 5 bases, and the junction held 3 bases outside the gene matches. The CDR3 consists of 14 residues. Per germline, CDR1 KGHSH and CDR2 LQKENI. The CDR3 DNA sequence: TGTGCCAGCTCAGGGGACAGGGGGCGCGAGACCCAGTACTTC. Residues: CASSGDRGRETQYF.

This clonotype was observed many times. The rearrangement uses TRBV7-9 and TRBJ1-2, with D uncertain. CDR1 and CDR2 from the germline V gene are SEHNR and FQNEAQ (reference sequence). With 1 base removed from V and 7 bases from J, the gap between germline ends came to 13 bases. The CDR3 sequence is 14 residues long. The CDR3 is CASSLDRSVSGYTF. The DNA of the CDR3 is TGTGCCAGCAGCTTAGACAGAAGCGTCTCTGGCTACACCTTC.

In its sample, this clonotype was seen many times. The V call is TRBV5-1, the J call TRBJ2-2; possibly TRBD1 or TRBD2 for D (6 bases each). Trimming removed 3 bases from V and 4 bases from J, with 22 bases in between. The CDR3 runs to 18 residues. Germline V gives CDR1 SGHRS, CDR2 YFSETQ. The CDR3 here is CASSSAFGGLSATGELFF. DNA for the CDR3: TGCGCCAGCAGCTCTGCTTTTGGGGGGCTCTCGGCCACCGGGGAGCTGTTTTTT.

The chain is built from TRBV12-3 or TRBV12-4 and TRBJ2-5; 9 bases are shared with TRBD2. Trimming took 1 base from V and 1 from J; bases not matched to a gene: 7. The CDR3 runs to 17 residues. CDR3 nucleotide sequence: TGTGCCAGCAGTTTAGGCGGACTAGCGAGGTTCCAAGAGACCCAGTACTTC. It encodes CASSLGGLARFQETQYF.

Within the sample, this clonotype is medium-sized (0.01 to 0.1%). A single base separates this from a much larger clone, so it may be a read error. The chain is built from TRBV4-2 and TRBJ1-2; D possibly corresponds to TRBD1 (6 bases). The CDR3 extends over 16 amino acids. V lost 1 base and J lost 10, with 22 bases in between. Germline values: CDR1 LGHNA, CDR2 YNFKEQ. This chain's CDR3 is CASSQGPDSAAEPYTF. CDR3 coding DNA: TGTGCCAGCAGCCAAGGGCCGGACAGTGCAGCCGAACCCTACACCTTC.

This clonotype was seen a few times. The chain uses TRBV20-1 and TRBJ1-6; tentatively, D is TRBD1 (5 bases). V was cut by 6 bases and J by 13 bases, with 13 bases left in between. The germline gives CDR1 DFQATT, CDR2 SNEGSKA (reference sequence). This CDR3 is 11 amino acids long. In DNA form, the CDR3 reads TGCAGTGCCAGTGGTTGGGGGCCCCTCCACTTT. Residues: CSASGWGPLHF.

This clonotype was recorded at least ten times. V is TRBV25-1 and J is TRBJ1-4; tentative D call: TRBD1 (6 bases). There are 14 residues in the CDR3. CDR1 MGHDK and CDR2 SYGVNS come from the germline V gene. V dropped 1 base and J dropped 7 bases, with 10 bases sitting between them. The CDR3 protein is CASSEWDIFEKLFF. In DNA, the CDR3 is TGTGCCAGCAGTGAATGGGACATTTTTGAAAAACTGTTTTTT.

This clonotype has a count of ten or more. J is TRBJ2-2 and V is TRBV5-1, with D perhaps TRBD1 (5 bases). There are 14 residues in the CDR3. Trimming took off 7 bases at V and 2 bases at J, with 12 bases between the two ends. The germline CDR1 and CDR2 sequences are SGHRS and YFSETQ. CDR3 in DNA: TGCGCCAGCGGGGCGGACCTTAACACCGGGGAGCTGTTTTTT. Its protein is CASGADLNTGELFF.

There are many counts of this clonotype. This chain uses TRBV18 with TRBJ1-1, with 7 bases identical to TRBD1. The CDR3 runs 15 residues. V lost 5 bases to trimming and J lost 1 base; unmatched junction nucleotides: 7. Germline V gives CDR1 KGHSH, CDR2 LQKENI. The CDR3 coding sequence is TGTGCCAGCTCAGAGATCCGGACAGGGAACACTGAAGCTTTCTTT. Residues: CASSEIRTGNTEAFF.

Ten or more counts support this clonotype. The chain has TRBV6-6 and TRBJ2-1; no definite D call. CDR3 length: 12 amino acids. Deletions cut 8 bases from V and 1 base from J, with 6 bases between. Germline V gene sequence: CDR1 MNHNY, CDR2 SVGAGI (reference sequence). DNA of the CDR3: TGTGCCAGCGGTATATCCTACAATGAGCAGTTCTTC. As protein: CASGISYNEQFF.

This clonotype was detected only a few times. Since a much larger clone is just one base distant, this may be a read error. The V gene is TRBV5-1, the J gene TRBJ1-5; D possibly corresponds to TRBD1 (6 bases). The CDR3 runs to 14 residues. The V gene's germline CDR1 is SGHRS and CDR2 YFSETQ. The CDR3 loop is CASSLEGGNQPQNF. CDR3 in DNA: TGCGCCAGCAGCTTGGAGGGGGGCAATCAGCCCCAGAATTTT.

This clonotype showed up many times. CDR3 bases: TGTGCCAGCAGTTACGGGCCCGATACGCAGTATTTT. Protein sequence: CASSYGPDTQYF. V is TRBV6-2 or TRBV6-3 and J is TRBJ2-3; D not certain. V was clipped by 2 bases and J by 6 bases, with 6 bases between them. Looked up from germline, CDR1 is MNHEY and CDR2 is SVGEGT. This CDR3 has 12 amino acids.